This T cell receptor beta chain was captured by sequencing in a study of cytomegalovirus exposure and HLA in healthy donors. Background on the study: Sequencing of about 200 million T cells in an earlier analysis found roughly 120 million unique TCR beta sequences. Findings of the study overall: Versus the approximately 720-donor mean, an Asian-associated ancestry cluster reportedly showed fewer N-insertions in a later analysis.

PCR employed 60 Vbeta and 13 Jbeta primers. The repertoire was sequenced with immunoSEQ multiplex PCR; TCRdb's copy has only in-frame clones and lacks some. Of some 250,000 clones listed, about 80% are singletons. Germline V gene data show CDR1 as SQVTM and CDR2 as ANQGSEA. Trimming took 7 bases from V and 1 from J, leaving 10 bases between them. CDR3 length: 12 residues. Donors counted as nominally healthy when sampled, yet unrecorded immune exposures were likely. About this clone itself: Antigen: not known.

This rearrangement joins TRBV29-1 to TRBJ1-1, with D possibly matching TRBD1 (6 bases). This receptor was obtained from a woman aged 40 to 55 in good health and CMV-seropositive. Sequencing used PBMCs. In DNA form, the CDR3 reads TGCAGCGGGGGACATAGGAACACTGAAGCTTTCTTT. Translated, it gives CSGGHRNTEAFF.